The TCR beta chain under discussion was sequenced for a study of cytomegalovirus exposure and HLA in healthy donors. Study information: Tens of millions of unique TCRs, all from HLA-typed donors, were included in an early release of the data.

Study-wide points: In a later analysis, CMV-associated beta chains were mostly HLA-associated, it appeared. The authors reported that TCR beta sequences could predict HLA-A and HLA-B alleles. These predictions were accurate for most subjects in the first cohort. In a later analysis, TCR beta V- and J-gene trimming was associated with a missense DCLRE1C variant.

Regarding this clone: The antigen remains undetermined.

The PCR made use of 60 Vbeta and 13 Jbeta primers. Data came from immunoSEQ multiplex PCR; TCRdb stores just in-frame clones and leaves some out. The table shows roughly 120,000 clones, with about four fifths occurring only once. Germline CDR1 is LNHDA and CDR2 is SQIVND (reference sequence). This CDR3 comprises 12 residues. Trimming removed 8 bases from V and 8 bases from J; junction bases left unmatched: 3. Specimen: PBMCs. The clonotype comes from a male donor in good health and CMV-seropositive. This chain joins TRBV19 and TRBJ1-4, with TRBD1 matching 9 bases. CDR3 in DNA: TGTGCCAGTGGGACAGGGAACGAAAAACTGTTTTTT. Translating gives CASGTGNEKLFF.